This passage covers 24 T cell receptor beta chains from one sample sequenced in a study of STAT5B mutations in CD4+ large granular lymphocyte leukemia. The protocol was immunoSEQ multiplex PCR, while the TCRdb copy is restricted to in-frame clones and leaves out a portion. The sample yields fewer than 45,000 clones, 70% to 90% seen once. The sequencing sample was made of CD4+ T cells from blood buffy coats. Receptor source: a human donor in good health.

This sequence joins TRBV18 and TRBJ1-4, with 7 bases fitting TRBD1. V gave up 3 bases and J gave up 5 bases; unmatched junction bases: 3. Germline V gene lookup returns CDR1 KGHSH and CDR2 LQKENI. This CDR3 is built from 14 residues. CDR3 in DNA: TGTGCCAGCTCACCGGGACAGCCGAATGAAAAACTGTTTTTT. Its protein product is CASSPGQPNEKLFF.

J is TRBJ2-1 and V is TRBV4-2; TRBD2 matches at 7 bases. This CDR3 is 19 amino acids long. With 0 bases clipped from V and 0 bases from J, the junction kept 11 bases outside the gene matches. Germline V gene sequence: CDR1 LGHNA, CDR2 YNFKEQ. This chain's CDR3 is CASSQEEVFGGSSYNEQFF. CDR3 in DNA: TGTGCCAGCAGCCAAGAGGAGGTATTCGGGGGGAGCTCCTACAATGAGCAGTTCTTC.

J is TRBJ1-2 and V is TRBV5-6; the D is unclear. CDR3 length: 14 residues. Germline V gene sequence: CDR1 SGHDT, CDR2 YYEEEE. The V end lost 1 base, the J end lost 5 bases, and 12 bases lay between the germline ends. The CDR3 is CASSLIGGEYGYTF. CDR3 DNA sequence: TGTGCCAGCAGCTTGATAGGTGGCGAGTATGGCTACACCTTC.

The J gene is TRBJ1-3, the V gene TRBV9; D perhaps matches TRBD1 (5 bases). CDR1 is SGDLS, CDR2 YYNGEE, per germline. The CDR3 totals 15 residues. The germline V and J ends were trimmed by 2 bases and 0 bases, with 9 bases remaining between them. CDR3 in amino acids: CASSVMGDSGNTIYF. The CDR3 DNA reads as TGTGCCAGCAGCGTTATGGGGGACTCTGGAAACACCATATATTTT.

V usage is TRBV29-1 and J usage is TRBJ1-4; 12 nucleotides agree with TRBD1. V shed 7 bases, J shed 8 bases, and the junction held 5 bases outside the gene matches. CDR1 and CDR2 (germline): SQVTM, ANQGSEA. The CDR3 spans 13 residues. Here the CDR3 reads CSAAGTGGEKLFF. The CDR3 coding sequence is TGCAGCGCCGCGGGGACAGGGGGCGAAAAACTGTTTTTT.

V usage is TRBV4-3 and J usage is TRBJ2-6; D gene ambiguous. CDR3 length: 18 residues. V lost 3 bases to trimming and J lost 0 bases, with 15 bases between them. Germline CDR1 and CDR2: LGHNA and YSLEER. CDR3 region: CASSHKRTGSSGANVLTF. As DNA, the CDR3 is TGCGCCAGCAGCCATAAGAGGACGGGTAGCTCTGGGGCCAACGTCCTGACTTTC.

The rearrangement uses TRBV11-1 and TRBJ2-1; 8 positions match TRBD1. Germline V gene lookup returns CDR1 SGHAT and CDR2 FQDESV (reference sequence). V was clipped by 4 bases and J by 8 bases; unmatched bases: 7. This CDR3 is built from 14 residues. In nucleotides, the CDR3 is TGTGCCAGCAGCTCCAGGGGGCGTGGCGATGAGCAGTTCTTC. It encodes CASSSRGRGDEQFF.

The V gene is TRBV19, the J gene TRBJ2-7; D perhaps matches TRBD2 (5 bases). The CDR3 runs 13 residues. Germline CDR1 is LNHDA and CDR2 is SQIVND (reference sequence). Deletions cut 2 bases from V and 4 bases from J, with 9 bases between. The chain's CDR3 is CASSINRGYEQYF. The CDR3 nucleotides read TGTGCCAGTAGTATAAACCGGGGTTACGAGCAGTACTTC.

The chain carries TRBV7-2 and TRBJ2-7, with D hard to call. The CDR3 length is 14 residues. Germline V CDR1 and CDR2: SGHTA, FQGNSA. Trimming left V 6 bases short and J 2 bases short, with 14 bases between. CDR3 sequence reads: CASRLSGRPYEQYF. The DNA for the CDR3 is TGTGCCAGCAGATTATCAGGAAGACCCTACGAGCAGTACTTC.

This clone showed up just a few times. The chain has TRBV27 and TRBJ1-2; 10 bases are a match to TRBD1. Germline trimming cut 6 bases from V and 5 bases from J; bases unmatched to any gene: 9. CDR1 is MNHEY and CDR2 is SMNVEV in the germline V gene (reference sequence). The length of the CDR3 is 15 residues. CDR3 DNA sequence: TGTGCCAGCAGATCTTCGGGACAGGGGCGGTATGGCTACACCTTC. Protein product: CASRSSGQGRYGYTF.

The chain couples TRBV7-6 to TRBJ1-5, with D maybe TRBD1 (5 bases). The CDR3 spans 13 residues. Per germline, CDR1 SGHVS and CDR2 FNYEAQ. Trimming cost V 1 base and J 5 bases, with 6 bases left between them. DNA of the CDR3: TGTGCCAGCAGCTTAGTAGGGGATCAGCCCCAGCATTTT. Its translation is CASSLVGDQPQHF. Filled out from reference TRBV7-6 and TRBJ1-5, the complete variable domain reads GAGVSQSPRYKVTKRGQDVALRCDPISGHVSLYWYRQALGQGPEFLTYFNYEAQQDKSGLPNDRFSAERPEGSISTLTIQRTEQRDSAMYRCASSLVGDQPQHFGDGTRLSIL.

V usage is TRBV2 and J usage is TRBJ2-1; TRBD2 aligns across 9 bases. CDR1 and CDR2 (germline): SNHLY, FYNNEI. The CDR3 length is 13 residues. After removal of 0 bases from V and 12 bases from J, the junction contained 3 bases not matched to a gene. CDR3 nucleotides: TGTGCCAGCAGTGAAGCGCAAGCGGGAGGGCAGTTCTTC. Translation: CASSEAQAGGQFF.

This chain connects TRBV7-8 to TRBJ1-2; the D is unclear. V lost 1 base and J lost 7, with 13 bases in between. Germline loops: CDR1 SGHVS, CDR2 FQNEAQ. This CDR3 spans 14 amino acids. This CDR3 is CASSLEGTGFGYTF. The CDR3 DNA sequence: TGTGCCAGCAGCTTAGAAGGCACGGGGTTTGGCTACACCTTC.

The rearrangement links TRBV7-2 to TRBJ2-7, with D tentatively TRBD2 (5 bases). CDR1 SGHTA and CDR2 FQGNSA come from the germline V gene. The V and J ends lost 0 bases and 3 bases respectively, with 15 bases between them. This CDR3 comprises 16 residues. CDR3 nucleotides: TGTGCCAGCAGCTTAGCGGACTCACACTCCCTCTACGAGCAGTACTTC. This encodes CASSLADSHSLYEQYF.

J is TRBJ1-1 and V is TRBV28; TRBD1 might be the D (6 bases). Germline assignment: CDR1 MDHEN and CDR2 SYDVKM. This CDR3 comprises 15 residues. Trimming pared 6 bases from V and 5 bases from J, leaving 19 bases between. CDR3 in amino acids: CASSATGGASTEAFF. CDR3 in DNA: TGTGCCAGCAGCGCCACTGGGGGGGCGAGTACTGAAGCTTTCTTT.

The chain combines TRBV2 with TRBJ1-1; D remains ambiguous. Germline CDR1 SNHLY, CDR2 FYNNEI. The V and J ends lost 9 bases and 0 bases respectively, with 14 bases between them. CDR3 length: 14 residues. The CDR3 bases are TGTGCCAGTAGCAAGTCACGGATGAACACTGAAGCTTTCTTT. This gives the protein CASSKSRMNTEAFF.

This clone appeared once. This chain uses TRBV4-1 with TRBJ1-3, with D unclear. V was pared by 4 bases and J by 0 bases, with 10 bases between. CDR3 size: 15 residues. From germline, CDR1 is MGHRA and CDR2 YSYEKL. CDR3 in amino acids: CASSPTSYSGNTIYF. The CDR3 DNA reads TGCGCCAGCAGCCCTACATCTTACTCTGGAAACACCATATATTTT.

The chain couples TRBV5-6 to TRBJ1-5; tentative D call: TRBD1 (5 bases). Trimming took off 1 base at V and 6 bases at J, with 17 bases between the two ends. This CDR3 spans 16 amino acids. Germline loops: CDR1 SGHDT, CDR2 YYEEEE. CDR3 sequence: CASSLMGGPGGQPQHF. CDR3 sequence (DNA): TGTGCCAGCAGCTTGATGGGGGGACCCGGTGGTCAGCCCCAGCATTTT.

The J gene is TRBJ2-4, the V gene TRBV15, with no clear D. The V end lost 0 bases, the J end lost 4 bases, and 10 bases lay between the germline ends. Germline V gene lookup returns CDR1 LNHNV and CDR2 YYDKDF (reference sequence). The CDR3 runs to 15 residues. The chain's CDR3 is CATSRDSITKNIQYF. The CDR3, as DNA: TGTGCCACCAGCAGAGATAGTATAACTAAAAACATTCAGTACTTC.

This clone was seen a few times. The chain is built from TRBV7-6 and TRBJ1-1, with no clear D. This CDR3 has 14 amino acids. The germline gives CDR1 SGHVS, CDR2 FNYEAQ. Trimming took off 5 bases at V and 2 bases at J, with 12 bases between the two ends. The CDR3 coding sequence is TGTGCCAGCAGCCCCGGTGAGGGCAACACTGAAGCTTTCTTT. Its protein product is CASSPGEGNTEAFF.

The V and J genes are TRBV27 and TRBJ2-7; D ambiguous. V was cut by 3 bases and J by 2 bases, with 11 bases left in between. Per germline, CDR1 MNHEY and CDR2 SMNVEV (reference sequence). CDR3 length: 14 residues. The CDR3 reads CASSFRRTAYEQYF. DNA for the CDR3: TGTGCCAGCAGTTTCCGGAGAACCGCCTACGAGCAGTACTTC.

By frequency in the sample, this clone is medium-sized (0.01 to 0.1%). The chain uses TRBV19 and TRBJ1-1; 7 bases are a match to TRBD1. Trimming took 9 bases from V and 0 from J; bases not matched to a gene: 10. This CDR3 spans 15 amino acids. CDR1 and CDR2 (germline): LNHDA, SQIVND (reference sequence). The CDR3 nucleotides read TGTGCCAGCCACGAGGGACAGCAATTGAACACTGAAGCTTTCTTT. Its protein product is CASHEGQQLNTEAFF. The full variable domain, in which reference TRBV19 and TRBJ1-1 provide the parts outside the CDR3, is DGGITQSPKYLFRKEGQNVTLSCEQNLNHDAMYWYRQDPGQGLRLIYYSQIVNDFQKGDIAEGYSVSREKKESFPLTVTSAQKNPTAFYLCASHEGQQLNTEAFFGQGTRLTVV.

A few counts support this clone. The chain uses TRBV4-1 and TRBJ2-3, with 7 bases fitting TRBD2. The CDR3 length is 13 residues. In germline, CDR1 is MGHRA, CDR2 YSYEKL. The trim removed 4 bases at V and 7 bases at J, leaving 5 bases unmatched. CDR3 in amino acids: CASSLAGGNTQYF. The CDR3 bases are TGCGCCAGCAGCCTAGCGGGTGGCAATACGCAGTATTTT.

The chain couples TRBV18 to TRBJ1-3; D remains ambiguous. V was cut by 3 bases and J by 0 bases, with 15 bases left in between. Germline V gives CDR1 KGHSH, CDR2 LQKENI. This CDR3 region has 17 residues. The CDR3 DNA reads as TGTGCCAGCTCACCGATGGCAGATCTAACCTCTGGAAACACCATATATTTT. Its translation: CASSPMADLTSGNTIYF.